A single sample gave rise to the 2 T cell receptor beta chains below, sequenced in a study of beta chain features in type 1 diabetes. Expressed TCRB transcripts were sequenced after all isolated RNA was converted to cDNA. TCRdb keeps only in-frame clones here, not all; method: immunoSEQ multiplex PCR. In the table there are about 410,000 clones, over 11% of which are singletons. The specimen sequenced was naive CD4+ T cells from blood. Receptors were obtained from a man aged 25-45 years in good health.

A note on this clone: One end of the junction is discordant with germline, which a read error may explain. The genes are TRBV29-1 and TRBJ2-3; TRBD1 matches at 8 bases. Germline-derived CDR1 and CDR2 are SQVTM and ANQGSEA. This CDR3 is built from 12 residues. DNA of the CDR3: TGCAGCGTTGATGGGAGAACCGGGACAGGTACCTTT. It is translated as CSVDGRTGTGTF.

The sample holds a few counts of this clone. The chain has TRBV7-9 and TRBJ1-6; 10 bases align to TRBD1. Per germline, CDR1 SEHNR and CDR2 FQNEAQ (reference sequence). This CDR3 spans 16 amino acids. J lost 8 bases, V lost 1 base, and 5 bases had no gene match. CDR3 sequence reads: CASSLDSGQGYSPLHF. The DNA for the CDR3 is TGTGCCAGCAGCTTAGATTCGGGACAGGGGTATTCACCCCTCCACTTT.